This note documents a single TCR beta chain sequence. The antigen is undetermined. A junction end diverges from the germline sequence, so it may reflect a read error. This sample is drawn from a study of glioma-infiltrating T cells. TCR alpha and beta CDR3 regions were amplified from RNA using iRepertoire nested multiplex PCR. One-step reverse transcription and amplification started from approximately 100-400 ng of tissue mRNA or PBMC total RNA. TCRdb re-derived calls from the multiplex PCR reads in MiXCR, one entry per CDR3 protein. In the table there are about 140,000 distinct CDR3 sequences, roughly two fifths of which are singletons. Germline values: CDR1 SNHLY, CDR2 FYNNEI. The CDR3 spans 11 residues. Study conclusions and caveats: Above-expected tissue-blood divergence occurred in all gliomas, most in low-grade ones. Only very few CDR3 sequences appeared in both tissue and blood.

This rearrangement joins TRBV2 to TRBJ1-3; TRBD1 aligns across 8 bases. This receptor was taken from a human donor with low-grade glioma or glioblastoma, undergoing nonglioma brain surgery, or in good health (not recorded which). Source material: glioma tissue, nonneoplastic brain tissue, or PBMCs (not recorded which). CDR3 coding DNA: TGTGCCAGCAGTGCCGGGACAGGAATCCGCTTT. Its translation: CASSAGTGIRF. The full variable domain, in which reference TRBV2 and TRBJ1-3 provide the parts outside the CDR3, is EPEVTQTPSHQVTQMGQEVILRCVPISNHLYFYWYRQILGQKVEFLVSFYNNEISEKSEIFDDQFSVERPDGSNFTLKIRSTKLEDSAMYFCASSAGTGIRFGEGSWLTVV.